This TCR beta chain was recovered during a study of T-cell memory formation after mild COVID-19 (dated by TCRdb to about 2021). Regarding the study in general: Most TCR sequence clusters were specific to one of the two donors. In a couple of donors, T-cell clones that expanded and contracted after mild COVID-19 were followed by sequencing TCRalpha and TCRbeta repertoires longitudinally. Two young, previously healthy adult volunteers made up the cohort, one male and one female. Study-wide findings and limitations: The detection of some responding clones in pre-infection memory suggests that pre-existing cross-reactive memory T cells joined the SARS-CoV-2 response. The second-wave clones that peaked on day 37 were not confirmed to be SARS-CoV-2 specific. Balanced CD4/CD8 phenotypes were observed for clones contracting from day 15 to 85, whereas a bias towards CD4+ was observed for a second wave of clones expanding from day 15 to 37. Contracting CD4+ clones turned up mainly in the CM and EM memory subsets, whereas EMRA was where CD8+ clones were enriched. The study covered only two mild cases, and larger cohorts including severe cases with pre-infection samples were considered necessary.

This clonotype came up many times. Its antigen is still unknown. No much larger clone is present one base from it, and per-base qualities are unavailable. CDR3 length: 14 amino acids, cysteine to phenylalanine. Here the CDR3 DNA is all that survives: 42 bases in frame from base 1. CDR1 and CDR2 are drawn from the germline V gene: SGHTA, FQGNSA. V is shortened by 8 bases, J by 5 bases, and the region joining them spans 16 bases. Ficoll-Paque density gradient centrifugation was the method used to isolate PBMCs. For sequencing, an Illumina NovaSeq 6000 was employed. cDNA libraries for TCRalpha and TCRbeta were prepared by 5'RACE using constant-segment primers, with sample barcodes and unique molecular identifiers added. Trizol reagent was used to extract RNA from every sample. The libraries were amplified in two PCR steps, and the second step added a second sample barcode and Illumina TruSeq adapters. Sequencing of the libraries was done on an Illumina NovaSeq, producing 2 x 150 bp paired-end reads. The source study handled its data this way. Demultiplexing of reads and collapsing into UMI-guided consensus sequences were performed with migec v1.2.7. Using mixcr v2.1.11, the UMI consensuses were aligned to TRA and TRB V and J templates and assembled into clonotypes. A clonotype was counted as expanded or contracted only when both edgeR and NoisET called the clonotype significant, with the noise models trained on biological replicates. For edgeR calls, the thresholds were a false discovery rate-adjusted p below 0.01 and a log2 fold-change of 1. As an exploratory analysis of dynamics, PCA with hierarchical clustering was applied to max-normalized trajectories of the 1000 most abundant clonotypes. Separately sequenced CD4+ and CD8+ repertoires were used to assign the CD4 or CD8 phenotype of responding clones. The public reads were reanalyzed by TCRdb: fastp trimming at Q25, MiXCR alignment, in-frame beta chains only. Entries are consolidated by CDR3 protein sequence, retaining the most common genes and DNA. These V and J calls rely on TCRdb rather than the paper's analysis. The sample profile shows 250,000 to 300,000 distinct CDR3 sequences; 7.5% to 9.5% of them were found once. Of the sample, approximately 22% is held by the ten largest clones.

Sequencing used PBMCs or a T cell subset sorted from them (not recorded which). This TCR was recovered from a man between 18 and 29 years old who had mild COVID-19 (a few samples of this study predate the infection). The sample titles of this study are shuffled in the database, so cell type and time point are left out; the donor was told from shared clones. The rearrangement joined TRBV7-2 to TRBJ1-5, with a tentative D gene TRBD1 over 5 matching bases. The nucleotide sequence reads as follows: TGTGCCAGCGCCCCCCAGGGAACCCATCAGCCCCAGCATTTT. This yields the protein CASAPQGTHQPQHF.